The source of this T cell receptor beta chain is a study of T cell changes during pregnancy in multiple sclerosis (dated by TCRdb to between 2018 and 2020). Study-level background: The study looked at changes in the T cell repertoire across pregnancy in women with multiple sclerosis.

Taken from the germline V gene (reference sequence), the CDR1 and CDR2 loops are GTSNPN and SVGIG. V is cut back by 4 bases and J by 8 bases, with 7 bases in the junction unmatched. Taken from cysteine to phenylalanine, the CDR3 has 14 residues. Kept here is only the CDR3 DNA, which spans 42 bases and is read in frame from base 1. Note on this clone: It lacks a known antigen. The record has no base qualities; no much larger clone is one base away.

Library preparation employed the immunoSEQ multiplex PCR assay. As stored in TCRdb, this immuneACCESS dataset retains in-frame rearrangements with V and J assigned. A fraction of the clones does not appear; measured against another copy, unresolved V genes explain less than half of the discrepancy, and the remainder lacks a known reason. In all, the sample holds about 130,000 clones, and roughly 96% of those were seen once. The top ten constitute roughly 0.44% of the sample. The sequence is built from TRBV30 and TRBJ2-3, with 12 bases aligning to TRBD2. This receptor was obtained from a female donor with multiple sclerosis, enrolled in a pregnancy study. This specimen consisted of peripheral blood, obtained after pregnancy. The bases read TGTGCCTGGACTAGCGGGAGGGCCTCTAGTACGCAGTATTTT. Its translation is CAWTSGRASSTQYF.